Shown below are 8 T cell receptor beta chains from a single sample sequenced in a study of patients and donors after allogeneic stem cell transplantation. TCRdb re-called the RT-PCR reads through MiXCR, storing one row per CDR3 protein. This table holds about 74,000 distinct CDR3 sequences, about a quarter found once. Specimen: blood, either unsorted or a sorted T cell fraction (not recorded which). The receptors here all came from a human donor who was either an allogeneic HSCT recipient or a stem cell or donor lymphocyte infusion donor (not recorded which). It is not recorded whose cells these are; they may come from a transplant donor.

The DNA for the CDR3 is TGTGCCAGCAGTTACGGTTGGATAGATGAGCAGTTCTTC. As protein: CASSYGWIDEQFF. The chain combines TRBV6-2 or TRBV6-3 with TRBJ2-1; D remains ambiguous. This CDR3 spans 13 amino acids. Per germline, CDR1 MNHEY and CDR2 SVGEGT. V gave up 2 bases and J gave up 8 bases, with 10 bases separating them.

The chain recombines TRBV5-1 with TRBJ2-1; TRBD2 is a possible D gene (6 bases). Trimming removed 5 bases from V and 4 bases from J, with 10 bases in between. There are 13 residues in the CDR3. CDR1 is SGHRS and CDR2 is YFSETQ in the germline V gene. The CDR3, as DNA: TGCGCCAGCAGGCCGGGGGAGTACAATGAGCAGTTCTTC. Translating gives CASRPGEYNEQFF.

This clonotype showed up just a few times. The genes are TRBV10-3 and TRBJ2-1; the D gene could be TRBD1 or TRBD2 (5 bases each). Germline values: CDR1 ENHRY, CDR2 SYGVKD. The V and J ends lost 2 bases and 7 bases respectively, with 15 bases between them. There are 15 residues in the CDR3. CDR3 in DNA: TGTGCCATCAGTGAGCCTGGGACGAAGGCGAATGAGCAGTTCTTC. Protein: CAISEPGTKANEQFF.

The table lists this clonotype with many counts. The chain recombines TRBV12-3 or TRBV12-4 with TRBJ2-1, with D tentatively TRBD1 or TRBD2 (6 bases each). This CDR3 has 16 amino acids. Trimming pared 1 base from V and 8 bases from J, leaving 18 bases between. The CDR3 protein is CASSLEGGGLNHEQFF. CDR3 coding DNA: TGTGCCAGCAGTTTAGAGGGGGGAGGCCTGAACCATGAGCAGTTCTTC.

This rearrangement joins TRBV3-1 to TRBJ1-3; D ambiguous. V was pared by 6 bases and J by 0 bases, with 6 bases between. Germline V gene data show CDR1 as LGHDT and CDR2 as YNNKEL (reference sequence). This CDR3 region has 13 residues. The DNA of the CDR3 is TGTGCCAGCAGACCTTACTCTGGAAACACCATATATTTT. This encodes CASRPYSGNTIYF. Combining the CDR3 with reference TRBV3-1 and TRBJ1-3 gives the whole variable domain DTAVSQTPKYLVTQMGNDKSIKCEQNLGHDTMYWYKQDSKKFLKIMFSYNNKELIINETVPNRFSPKSPDKAHLNLHINSLELGDSAVYFCASRPYSGNTIYFGEGSWLTVV.

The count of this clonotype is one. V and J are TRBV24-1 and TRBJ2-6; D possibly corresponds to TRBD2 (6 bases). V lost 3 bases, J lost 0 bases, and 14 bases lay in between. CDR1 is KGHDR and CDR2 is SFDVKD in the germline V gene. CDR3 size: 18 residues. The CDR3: CATSDPAGRTSGANVLTF. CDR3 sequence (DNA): TGTGCCACCAGTGATCCGGCGGGACGGACCTCTGGGGCCAACGTCCTGACTTTC.

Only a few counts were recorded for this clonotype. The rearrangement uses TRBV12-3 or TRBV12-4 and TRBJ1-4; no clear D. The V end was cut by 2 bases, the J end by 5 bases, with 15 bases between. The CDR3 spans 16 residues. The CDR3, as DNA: TGTGCCAGCAGTTTAAGGGTTACGGCCATCAATGAAAAACTGTTTTTT. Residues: CASSLRVTAINEKLFF.

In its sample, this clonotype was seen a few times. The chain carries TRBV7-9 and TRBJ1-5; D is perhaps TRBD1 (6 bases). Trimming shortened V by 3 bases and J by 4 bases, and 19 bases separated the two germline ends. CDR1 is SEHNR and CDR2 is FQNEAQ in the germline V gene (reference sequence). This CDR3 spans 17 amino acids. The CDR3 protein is CASSLVSGHQSNQPQHF. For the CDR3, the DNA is TGTGCCAGCAGCTTGGTCTCGGGACACCAGTCGAATCAGCCCCAGCATTTT.